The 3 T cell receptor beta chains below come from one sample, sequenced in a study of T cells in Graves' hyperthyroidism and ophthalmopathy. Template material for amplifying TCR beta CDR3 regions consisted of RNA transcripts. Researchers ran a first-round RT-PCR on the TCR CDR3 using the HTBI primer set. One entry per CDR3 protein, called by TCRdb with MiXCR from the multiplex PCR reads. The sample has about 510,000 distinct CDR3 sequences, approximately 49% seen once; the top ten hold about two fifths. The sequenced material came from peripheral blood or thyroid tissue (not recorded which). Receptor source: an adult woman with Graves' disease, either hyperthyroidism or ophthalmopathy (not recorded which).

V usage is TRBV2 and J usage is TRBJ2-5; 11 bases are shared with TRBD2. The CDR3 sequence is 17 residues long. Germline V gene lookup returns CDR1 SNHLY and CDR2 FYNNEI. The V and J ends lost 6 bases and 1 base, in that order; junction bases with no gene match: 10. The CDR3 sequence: CASSRRGTSGRQETQYF. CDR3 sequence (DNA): TGTGCCAGCAGCCGACGAGGGACTAGCGGACGCCAAGAGACCCAGTACTTC.

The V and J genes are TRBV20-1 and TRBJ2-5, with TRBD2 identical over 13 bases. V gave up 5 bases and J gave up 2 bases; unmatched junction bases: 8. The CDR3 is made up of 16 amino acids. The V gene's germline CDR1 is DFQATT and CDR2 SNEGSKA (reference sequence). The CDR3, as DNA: TGCAGTGCTTACGTGCCGGGACTAGCGGGACAAGAGACCCAGTACTTC. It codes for CSAYVPGLAGQETQYF.

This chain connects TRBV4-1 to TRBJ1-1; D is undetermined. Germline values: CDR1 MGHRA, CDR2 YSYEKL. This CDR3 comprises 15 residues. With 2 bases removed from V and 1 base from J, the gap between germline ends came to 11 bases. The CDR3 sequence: CASSQLGWGNTEAFF. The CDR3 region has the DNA TGCGCCAGCAGCCAATTGGGTTGGGGGAACACTGAAGCTTTCTTT.